Listed below are T cell receptor beta chains from one sample, sequenced in a study of T cell responses to AZD1222 COVID-19 vaccine. Only in-frame clones appear in the TCRdb table, and some are missing; sequencing was by immunoSEQ multiplex PCR. The sample includes approximately 80,000 clones, about 90% seen only once; the top ten take approximately 5.7%. The sample was peripheral blood, taken on day 0 of AZD1222 vaccination. The receptors derive from an adult in good health. Both conserved end residues are part of each CDR3. D genes are given only for firm matches. The size entry is marked missing in some rows and otherwise reads once, few, many or a size class.

abundance: .
d_gene: .
v_gene: TRBV7-6
j_gene: TRBJ2-1
CDR3nt: TGTGCCAGCAGCTTAGCGAGGGCGGCGGTCTCCTACAATGAGCAGTTCTTC
CDR3aa: CASSLARAAVSYNEQFF

abundance: .
d_gene: TRBD1
v_gene: TRBV19
j_gene: TRBJ1-5
CDR3nt: TGTGCCAGTAGTATTGACAGGGGGAGCAATCAGCCCCAGCATTTT
CDR3aa: CASSIDRGSNQPQHF

abundance: .
d_gene: .
v_gene: TRBV3-1/TRBV3-2
j_gene: TRBJ2-2
CDR3nt: TGTGCCAGCAGCCAAGGCACCGGGGAGCTGTTTTTT
CDR3aa: CASSQGTGELFF

abundance: once
d_gene: .
v_gene: TRBV7-9
j_gene: TRBJ1-2
CDR3nt: TGTGCCAGCAGCTCGGGCAGCGGACACCCATATGGCTACACCTTC
CDR3aa: CASSSGSGHPYGYTF

abundance: .
d_gene: .
v_gene: TRBV7-2
j_gene: TRBJ2-1
CDR3nt: TGTGCCAGCAGCCCTTATTGGCGGCGTAACAATGAGCAGTTCTTC
CDR3aa: CASSPYWRRNNEQFF

abundance: .
d_gene: .
v_gene: TRBV29-1
j_gene: TRBJ1-2
CDR3nt: TGCAGCGCGTTCCAAACAGTTTTCTATGGCTACACCTTC
CDR3aa: CSAFQTVFYGYTF

abundance: .
d_gene: TRBD2
v_gene: TRBV18
j_gene: TRBJ2-3
CDR3nt: TGTGCCAGCTCACCACCGGGAGGGAGAAGCACAGATACGCAGTATTTT
CDR3aa: CASSPPGGRSTDTQYF

abundance: .
d_gene: .
v_gene: TRBV10-3
j_gene: TRBJ1-2
CDR3nt: TGTGCCATCAGTGGCAGAGAGTCCGAGGGCTACACCTTC
CDR3aa: CAISGRESEGYTF

abundance: once
d_gene: .
v_gene: TRBV6-5
j_gene: TRBJ2-4
CDR3nt: TGTGCCAGCAGTTACCGGGCGACAGAGAGCAAAAACATTCAGTACTTC
CDR3aa: CASSYRATESKNIQYF

abundance: .
d_gene: .
v_gene: TRBV7-5
j_gene: TRBJ1-1
CDR3nt: TGTGTCAGAAGCTTACTATTAAGGTCCTTCCGGCTAGGGGACACTGAAGCTTTCTTT
CDR3aa: CVRSLLLRSFRLGDTEAFF